This T cell receptor (beta chain) was profiled in a study of blood T cell repertoires in COVID-19. Study information: Samples came from the United States, Italy and Spain, spanning acute and convalescent COVID-19.

Clones were read by immunoSEQ multiplex PCR, and TCRdb kept only the in-frame ones, dropping some. The sample records hundreds of thousands of clones, approximately 84% being singletons. The CDR3 length is 16 residues. The germline CDR1 and CDR2 sequences are SGHRS and YFSETQ. V lost 4 bases, J lost 1 base, and 9 bases stayed unmatched. Living in 24 US areas, the participants were between 18 and 89 years of age. Assignments of participants to cohorts depended upon their own reported clinical history. Input material: PBMCs or T cells enriched from blood (not recorded which). The receptor comes from a woman aged 25 to 39 who had recovered from COVID-19. The chain recombines TRBV5-1 with TRBJ1-1; the match to TRBD1 covers 8 bases. The CDR3 is CASSVGQGVENTEAFF. The DNA of the CDR3 is TGCGCCAGCAGCGTAGGACAGGGCGTGGAGAACACTGAAGCTTTCTTT.